This section outlines one T cell receptor (beta chain) sequence together with its context. Its antigen is not known. Researchers divided each subset's genomic DNA evenly across several immunoSEQ plates. When replicate PCRs were run on sorted subsets, they used approximately 210 ng DNA, around 33,000 T cell genomes. The method was immunoSEQ multiplex PCR; TCRdb's version includes in-frame clones alone and lacks a portion of them. The repertoire consists of about 1 million clones, with approximately 68% occurring once and the leading ten covering approximately 1.5%. Germline V lookup: CDR1 MNHNS, CDR2 SASEGT. The CDR3 runs 14 residues. Trimming shortened V by 6 bases and J by 3 bases, and 11 bases separated the two germline ends. The data originate from a study of shared clonotypes between healthy human individuals. The wider study: Donors had three CD4 naive, three CD4 memory, two CD8 naive and one CD8 memory plate apiece. General study points: Generally, naive subsets (rather than memory subsets) showed larger estimated richness.

Sequencing input: memory CD4+ T cells sorted from blood. The subset denotes: CD45RA-negative fraction. The rearrangement uses TRBV6-1 and TRBJ2-2; D not certain. The clonotype originates from a man between 18 and 35 years old in good health. CDR3 loop: CASSRTADTGELFF. The CDR3 region has the DNA TGTGCCAGCAGCAGGACGGCTGACACCGGGGAGCTGTTTTTT.